These 18 T cell receptor beta chains came from one sample sequenced in a study of T cell responses to AZD1222 COVID-19 vaccine. The assay was immunoSEQ multiplex PCR, and TCRdb's table has in-frame clones only and misses some. The profile shows 90,000 to 150,000 clones, around 89% of them singletons. The specimen comprised peripheral blood, sampled on day 0 of AZD1222 vaccination. The receptors come from an adult in good health.

This clone has just one count. The genes are TRBV9 and TRBJ1-3; D remains unclear. The V and J ends lost 0 bases and 0 bases respectively, with 10 bases between them. Germline CDR1 SGDLS, CDR2 YYNGEE. The CDR3 contains 16 residues. CDR3 in DNA: TGTGCCAGCAGCGTAGACCCAGGCAGCTCTGGAAACACCATATATTTT. Translated, it gives CASSVDPGSSGNTIYF.

This clone has a single count. CDR3 region: CASSLDSGVTGELFF. In nucleotides, the CDR3 is TGTGCCAGCAGCTTAGATAGCGGTGTCACCGGGGAGCTGTTTTTT. The chain has TRBV7-2 and TRBJ2-2, with D tentatively TRBD2 (6 bases). In germline, CDR1 is SGHTA, CDR2 FQGNSA. V was shortened by 1 base and J by 4 bases, with 10 bases between the two germline ends. This CDR3 has 15 amino acids.

The V gene is TRBV7-2, the J gene TRBJ1-4; D unclear. Trimming pared 5 bases from V and 7 bases from J, leaving 8 bases between. Germline CDR1 SGHTA, CDR2 FQGNSA. The CDR3 sequence is 12 residues long. In DNA form, the CDR3 reads TGTGCCAGCAGCCCCCTAGGTGAAAAACTGTTTTTT. Amino acid sequence: CASSPLGEKLFF.

V is TRBV4-3 and J is TRBJ1-1; tentatively, D is TRBD1 (5 bases). Germline loops: CDR1 LGHNA, CDR2 YSLEER. V was pared by 2 bases and J by 1 base, with 11 bases between. This CDR3 has 15 amino acids. CDR3 sequence (DNA): TGCGCCAGCAGCCAAATGTTAGGGGCGAACACTGAAGCTTTCTTT. It translates to CASSQMLGANTEAFF.

This clone was seen only once. The V call is TRBV7-9, the J call TRBJ1-5, with TRBD1 matching over 7 bases. In germline, CDR1 is SEHNR, CDR2 FQNEAQ (reference sequence). V lost 5 bases, J lost 4 bases, and 5 bases stayed unmatched. CDR3 size: 14 residues. The CDR3 spells CASSPSDRNQPQHF. For the CDR3, the DNA is TGTGCCAGCAGCCCATCGGACAGGAATCAGCCCCAGCATTTT.

The chain has TRBV6-5 and TRBJ2-1; TRBD1 might be the D (6 bases). Germline CDR1 MNHEY, CDR2 SVGAGI. V was clipped by 7 bases and J by 4 bases, with 14 bases between them. The CDR3 is 14 amino acids. The chain's CDR3 is CASNPGTSYNEQFF. CDR3 in DNA: TGTGCCAGCAACCCCGGGACATCATACAATGAGCAGTTCTTC.

The rearrangement links TRBV7-9 to TRBJ2-7; possibly TRBD2 for D (6 bases). Between the trimmed V and J ends, which lost 3 bases and 3 bases, there was a span of 12 bases. The length of the CDR3 is 14 residues. Germline values: CDR1 SEHNR, CDR2 FQNEAQ (reference sequence). CDR3 DNA: TGTGCCAGCAGCTTGCGGGACGGGATCTACGAGCAGTACTTC. Translation: CASSLRDGIYEQYF.

The chain joins TRBV6-6 to TRBJ1-2, with D unresolved. There are 16 residues in the CDR3. V was shortened by 2 bases and J by 4 bases, with 17 bases between the two germline ends. The germline V gene encodes CDR1 MNHNY and CDR2 SVGAGI (reference sequence). The CDR3 reads CASSYKIERILYGYTF. The CDR3 nucleotides read TGTGCCAGCAGTTACAAGATTGAAAGGATCCTCTATGGCTACACCTTC.

V is TRBV7-2 and J is TRBJ2-3, with a possible D match to TRBD1 (6 bases). The CDR3 runs to 15 residues. Trimming shortened V by 2 bases and J by 6 bases, and 15 bases separated the two germline ends. Germline CDR1 and CDR2: SGHTA and FQGNSA. In nucleotides, the CDR3 is TGTGCCAGCAGCTTAACTTGGACAGCCGGGGATACGCAGTATTTT. Translation: CASSLTWTAGDTQYF.

The V call is TRBV6-2 or TRBV6-3, the J call TRBJ1-3; tentative D call: TRBD1 (5 bases). The CDR3 consists of 14 residues. V was cut by 2 bases and J by 10 bases, with 15 bases left in between. Germline values: CDR1 MNHEY, CDR2 SVGEGT. CDR3 protein: CASSYDRQGFTIYF. CDR3 nucleotides: TGTGCCAGCAGTTACGATCGGCAGGGATTTACCATATATTTT.

The table lists this clone with a count of one. J is TRBJ2-5 and V is TRBV7-9, with a tentative D call TRBD1 (6 bases). Germline V gene sequence: CDR1 SEHNR, CDR2 FQNEAQ (reference sequence). This CDR3 is built from 14 residues. V was cut by 5 bases and J by 1 base, with 11 bases left in between. The CDR3 nucleotides are TGTGCCAGCAGCACACAGGGAGCCCAAGAGACCCAGTACTTC. This encodes CASSTQGAQETQYF.

This CDR3 is CASRDRGGPNTEAFF. The CDR3 bases are TGTGCCAGCAGGGACAGGGGGGGTCCGAACACTGAAGCTTTCTTT. This chain links TRBV28 with TRBJ1-1; 10 bases map to TRBD1. Germline trimming cut 6 bases from V and 1 base from J; bases unmatched to any gene: 5. Germline assignment: CDR1 MDHEN and CDR2 SYDVKM. CDR3 length: 15 residues.

V usage is TRBV20-1 and J usage is TRBJ2-2; D is unclear. The CDR3 extends over 14 amino acids. Germline V gives CDR1 DFQATT, CDR2 SNEGSKA (reference sequence). V lost 3 bases to trimming and J lost 1 base, with 9 bases between them. The CDR3 nucleotides read TGCAGTGCTAGTGCACAGAAGAACACCGGGGAGCTGTTTTTT. It is translated as CSASAQKNTGELFF.

The rearrangement links TRBV4-3 to TRBJ2-3; TRBD2 matches at 7 bases. The ends lost 1 base at V and 0 bases at J; junction bases unmatched: 4. The CDR3 consists of 16 residues. CDR1 is LGHNA and CDR2 is YSLEER in the germline V gene. This CDR3 reads CASSQGSGLSTDTQYF. The CDR3 bases are TGCGCCAGCAGCCAAGGATCGGGACTAAGCACAGATACGCAGTATTTT.

DNA of the CDR3: TGTGCCAGCAGTGAATCGAGCTACGAGCAGTACTTC. Amino acids: CASSESSYEQYF. The chain recombines TRBV6-1 with TRBJ2-7; D is unclear. The germline V and J ends were trimmed by 2 bases and 3 bases, with 5 bases remaining between them. The CDR3 consists of 12 residues. Germline-derived CDR1 and CDR2 are MNHNS and SASEGT.

The chain carries TRBV27 and TRBJ1-5, with TRBD1 matching over 11 bases. CDR1 MNHEY and CDR2 SMNVEV come from the germline V gene (reference sequence). V lost 5 bases, J lost 9 bases, and 12 bases stayed unmatched. This CDR3 has 16 residues. CDR3 protein: CASSLAGTGGIGPQHF. CDR3 nucleotides: TGTGCCAGCAGTCTCGCGGGGACAGGGGGAATAGGGCCCCAGCATTTT.

V gene TRBV11-3 combines with J gene TRBJ2-1, with D tentatively TRBD1 (6 bases). This CDR3 has 15 residues. The germline gives CDR1 SGHNT, CDR2 YENEEA. The V gene lost 5 bases and the J gene lost 6 bases, with 17 bases spanning the gap. CDR3 sequence: CASSHGTSPFNEQFF. The DNA for the CDR3 is TGTGCCAGCAGCCATGGGACAAGCCCTTTCAATGAGCAGTTCTTC.

This chain uses TRBV7-9 with TRBJ1-2, with D unresolved. V was clipped by 11 bases and J by 8 bases, with 9 bases between them. Germline values: CDR1 SEHNR, CDR2 FQNEAQ (reference sequence). The CDR3 consists of 9 residues. CDR3 amino acids: CAVFGGYTF. Here the CDR3 DNA reads TGTGCCGTCTTTGGGGGCTACACCTTC.